This T cell receptor (beta chain) appears in the sequencing data of a study of blood T cell repertoires in COVID-19. At the level of the study: The United States, Italy and Spain supplied acute and convalescent COVID-19 samples.

CDR1 and CDR2 (germline): SGHRS, YFSETQ. Germline trimming cut 7 bases from V and 2 bases from J; bases unmatched to any gene: 7. The CDR3 is made up of 15 amino acids. Original processing notes: The authors estimated nucleated cell counts from reference gene primer amplification. The method was immunoSEQ multiplex PCR; TCRdb's version includes in-frame clones alone and lacks a portion of them. Clonal size and the V and J genes are those of that table, whereas D and trimming came from the DNA. The sample contains approximately 70,000 clones, approximately 92% of which appear only once. The clonotype originates from a human donor with active COVID-19. The donor label of this sample is uncertain. Sequencing input: peripheral blood. The chain is built from TRBV5-1 and TRBJ2-1; 9 bases match TRBD2. The CDR3 DNA sequence: TGCGCCAGCCAGAGACTAGCGGACGCCTACAATGAGCAGTTCTTC. This sequence encodes CASQRLADAYNEQFF.